A single sample gave rise to the 32 T cell receptor beta chains below, sequenced in a study of regulatory T cells in long-lasting Graves disease. TCRdb reanalysed the reads using MiXCR and keeps one entry per CDR3 protein. The sample has roughly 780 distinct CDR3 sequences, 87% seen once; the top ten hold roughly 26%. There was RNA extracted from PBMCs, and the TCR library was made from it. The material was peripheral blood mononuclear cells (PBMCs), obtained with antithyroid drug treatment, in newly diagnosed or persistent Graves disease (not recorded which). The receptors originated from a man aged 35 to 55 with Graves disease.

This sequence joins TRBV3-1 and TRBJ1-4; no clear D gene. V was cut by 1 base and J by 8 bases, with 11 bases left in between. CDR3 length: 14 amino acids. Germline loops: CDR1 LGHDT, CDR2 YNNKEL (reference sequence). The CDR3 sequence: CASSQGHGSEKLFF. In DNA form, the CDR3 reads TGTGCCAGCAGCCAAGGGCACGGTAGCGAAAAACTGTTTTTT.

The J gene is TRBJ2-3, the V gene TRBV11-1; possible D gene TRBD2, 6 bases. This CDR3 region has 15 residues. The ends were cut back, 2 bases at V and 6 bases at J, with 15 bases in the middle. CDR1 and CDR2 from the germline V gene are SGHAT and FQDESV (reference sequence). The CDR3 is CASSLLTRGTDTQYF. The DNA of the CDR3 is TGTGCCAGCAGCTTACTTACCCGGGGGACTGATACGCAGTATTTT.

V gene TRBV11-2 combines with J gene TRBJ2-3, with TRBD1 matching 10 bases. This CDR3 has 16 amino acids. Germline V gene lookup returns CDR1 SGHAT and CDR2 FQNNGV. The J segment lost 3 bases and the V segment lost 4 bases, leaving 7 bases of the junction unmatched. CDR3 amino acids: CASSSGTGAPTDTQYF. The CDR3 bases are TGTGCCAGCAGCTCCGGGACAGGGGCCCCTACAGATACGCAGTATTTT.

This clonotype is deemed hyperexpanded. J is TRBJ2-7 and V is TRBV28, with D possibly matching TRBD1 (6 bases). The CDR3 is 14 amino acids. CDR1 is MDHEN, CDR2 SYDVKM, per germline. With 10 bases removed from V and 2 bases from J, the gap between germline ends came to 18 bases. The CDR3, as DNA: TGTGCCATTACACCGGGACAACCGCCCTACGAGCAGTACTTC. Translated, it gives CAITPGQPPYEQYF.

The rearrangement uses TRBV11-3 and TRBJ2-2; D ambiguous. The CDR3 contains 15 residues. Deletions cut 5 bases from V and 4 bases from J, with 14 bases between. Per the germline V gene, CDR1 is SGHNT and CDR2 is YENEEA. CDR3 residues: CASSNRAVGTGELFF. The CDR3 nucleotides read TGTGCCAGCAGCAACCGGGCCGTGGGCACCGGGGAGCTGTTTTTT.

This clonotype has just one count. This chain joins TRBV2 and TRBJ2-7; D possibly matches TRBD1 or TRBD2 (5 bases each). Germline loops: CDR1 SNHLY, CDR2 FYNNEI. The CDR3 length is 13 residues. V lost 6 bases, J lost 3 bases, and 12 bases lay in between. The CDR3 is CASRDGTHYEQYF. The CDR3 coding sequence is TGTGCCAGCAGAGACGGGACCCACTACGAGCAGTACTTC.

The chain has TRBV20-1 and TRBJ1-1; 10 positions match TRBD1. The junction had 6 bases not matched to a gene; V was cut back by 4 bases and J by 7 bases. CDR3 length: 13 amino acids. The germline gives CDR1 DFQATT, CDR2 SNEGSKA (reference sequence). CDR3 coding DNA: TGCAGTGCTATGACAGGGGGCTATTTTGAAGCTTTCTTT. Protein product: CSAMTGGYFEAFF.

The genes are TRBV12-3 or TRBV12-4 and TRBJ1-2; D gene unclear. CDR3 length equals 13 residues. Between the trimmed V and J ends, which lost 5 bases and 4 bases, there was a span of 11 bases. CDR3 protein: CASSPGTFYGYTF. CDR3 in DNA: TGTGCCAGCAGTCCGGGAACTTTCTATGGCTACACCTTC.

The V gene is TRBV11-2, the J gene TRBJ1-5, with unresolved D. Trimming took 2 bases from V and 7 from J, leaving 9 bases between them. Looked up from germline, CDR1 is SGHAT and CDR2 is FQNNGV. The CDR3 contains 13 residues. CDR3 residues: CASSLLPHQPQHF. CDR3 bases: TGTGCCAGCAGCTTACTCCCTCACCAGCCCCAGCATTTT.

This rearrangement joins TRBV30 to TRBJ1-4, with 11 bases that match TRBD1. This CDR3 spans 14 amino acids. Per the germline V gene, CDR1 is GTSNPN and CDR2 is SVGIG (reference sequence). V gave up 2 bases and J gave up 7 bases; unmatched junction bases: 3. The CDR3 here is CAWSLGQGVEKLFF. CDR3 in DNA: TGTGCCTGGAGTCTGGGACAGGGGGTTGAAAAACTGTTTTTT.

The rearrangement joins TRBV5-4 to TRBJ1-5; D unclear. This CDR3 is built from 14 residues. Deletions cut 4 bases from V and 4 bases from J, with 12 bases between. Germline V CDR1 and CDR2: SGHNT, YYREEE (reference sequence). The CDR3 here is CASSRRGENQPQHF. The CDR3 DNA sequence: TGTGCCAGCAGCCGCCGCGGTGAAAATCAGCCCCAGCATTTT.

The V and J genes are TRBV29-1 and TRBJ2-3; D possibly corresponds to TRBD2 (5 bases). CDR1 and CDR2 (germline): SQVTM, ANQGSEA. The CDR3 covers 10 residues. V was trimmed by 6 bases and J by 5 bases, leaving 6 bases between them. The DNA for the CDR3 is TGCAGCGTCGGAGGAGATACGCAGTATTTT. It is translated as CSVGGDTQYF.

V usage is TRBV2 and J usage is TRBJ1-3, with 7 bases lining up with TRBD1. V shed 4 bases and J 2 bases; nucleotides not matched to a gene: 5. This CDR3 spans 15 amino acids. CDR1 and CDR2 from the germline V gene are SNHLY and FYNNEI. The CDR3 spells CASSGADRAGNTIYF. In nucleotides, the CDR3 is TGTGCCAGCAGTGGGGCTGACAGGGCTGGAAACACCATATATTTT. The full variable domain, its missing parts supplied by reference TRBV2 and TRBJ1-3, is EPEVTQTPSHQVTQMGQEVILRCVPISNHLYFYWYRQILGQKVEFLVSFYNNEISEKSEIFDDQFSVERPDGSNFTLKIRSTKLEDSAMYFCASSGADRAGNTIYFGEGSWLTVV.

This chain connects TRBV7-8 to TRBJ2-5; D call uncertain. Trimming shortened V by 5 bases and J by 5 bases, and 9 bases separated the two germline ends. The CDR3 is made up of 12 amino acids. Germline values: CDR1 SGHVS, CDR2 FQNEAQ. CDR3 DNA: TGTGCCAGCAGCCCTATTTGGGAGACCCAGTACTTC. Translating it yields CASSPIWETQYF.

The chain links TRBV5-4 to TRBJ2-3, with TRBD2 matching over 8 bases. Germline CDR1 and CDR2: SGHNT and YYREEE (reference sequence). This CDR3 has 17 amino acids. V shed 1 base, J shed 1 base, and the junction held 8 bases outside the gene matches. DNA for the CDR3: TGTGCCAGCAGCTTGTACCTAGCGGGTACAGGCACAGATACGCAGTATTTT. It specifies CASSLYLAGTGTDTQYF. The entire variable domain, with the rest obtained from reference TRBV5-4 and TRBJ2-3, is as follows: ETGVTQSPTHLIKTRGQQVTLRCSSQSGHNTVSWYQQALGQGPQFIFQYYREEENGRGNFPPRFSGLQFPNYSSELNVNALELDDSALYLCASSLYLAGTGTDTQYFGPGTRLTVL.

V and J are TRBV12-3 or TRBV12-4 and TRBJ1-5, with a weak D call TRBD1 (6 bases). This CDR3 region has 16 residues. V lost 5 bases to trimming and J lost 6 bases, with 20 bases between them. In DNA, the CDR3 is TGTGCCAGCAGTACGGGTGGGGGGGCAACGGGTCAGCCCCAGCATTTT. Amino acids: CASSTGGGATGQPQHF.

The rearrangement links TRBV27 to TRBJ2-1, with 10 bases lining up with TRBD1. The germline V gene encodes CDR1 MNHEY and CDR2 SMNVEV (reference sequence). There are 15 residues in the CDR3. The V segment lost 5 bases and the J segment 6 bases; nucleotides outside the gene matches: 7. DNA for the CDR3: TGTGCCAGCAGTCGCCGGGACAGGGGCACCAATGAGCAGTTCTTC. This encodes CASSRRDRGTNEQFF.

Only a few counts were recorded for this clonotype. This chain connects TRBV9 to TRBJ1-6; D not certain. The V end lost 3 bases, the J end lost 7 bases, and 5 bases lay between the germline ends. The CDR3 loop spans 12 amino acids. The germline V gene has CDR1 SGDLS and CDR2 YYNGEE. The CDR3 DNA is TGTGCCAGCAGCGGATCGAATTCACCCCTCCACTTT. Translating it yields CASSGSNSPLHF. Supplemented by reference TRBV9 and TRBJ1-6, the full variable domain reads DSGVTQTPKHLITATGQRVTLRCSPRSGDLSVYWYQQSLDQGLQFLIQYYNGEERAKGNILERFSAQQFPDLHSELNLSSLELGDSALYFCASSGSNSPLHFGNGTRLTVT.

This clonotype was observed a few times. The chain has TRBV19 and TRBJ1-5; D not certain. The germline V and J ends were trimmed by 7 bases and 3 bases, with 13 bases remaining between them. CDR3 length: 14 residues. Germline V gene sequence: CDR1 LNHDA, CDR2 SQIVND (reference sequence). CDR3 nucleotide sequence: TGTGCCAGTACTCAGGCAGAACCCAATCAGCCCCAGCATTTT. This codes for CASTQAEPNQPQHF.

V is TRBV6-2 or TRBV6-3 and J is TRBJ2-7, with 7 nucleotides matching TRBD1. The CDR3 runs to 14 residues. Germline-derived CDR1 and CDR2 are MNHEY and SVGEGT. The junction had 6 bases not matched to a gene; V was cut back by 5 bases and J by 2 bases. For the CDR3, the DNA is TGTGCCAGCAGTACCGGGACAGCTACCTACGAGCAGTACTTC. This encodes CASSTGTATYEQYF.

The rearrangement links TRBV12-3 or TRBV12-4 to TRBJ2-1, with D perhaps given as TRBD1 or TRBD2 (5 bases each). Trimming left V 8 bases short and J 2 bases short, with 10 bases between. The CDR3 is 13 amino acids. As DNA, the CDR3 is TGTGCCAGCCGGGACCTGGCCTACAATGAGCAGTTCTTC. Protein product: CASRDLAYNEQFF.

The chain uses TRBV7-2 and TRBJ1-6; the D gene is possibly TRBD1 (5 bases). The germline CDR1 and CDR2 sequences are SGHTA and FQGNSA. The CDR3 loop spans 15 amino acids. V shed 7 bases and J shed 7 bases, with 17 bases lying between them. The CDR3 loop reads CASTLSQGGNSPLHF. CDR3 DNA: TGTGCCAGCACCCTGAGCCAGGGAGGGAATTCACCCCTCCACTTT.

This rearrangement joins TRBV28 to TRBJ2-4; D remains ambiguous. This CDR3 spans 14 amino acids. Trimming shortened V by 8 bases and J by 0 bases, and 11 bases separated the two germline ends. Germline lookup yields CDR1 MDHEN and CDR2 SYDVKM. CDR3 in amino acids: CASALGTAKNIQYF. The CDR3, as DNA: TGTGCCAGCGCTTTGGGTACAGCCAAAAACATTCAGTACTTC. Based on the CDR3 plus reference TRBV28 and TRBJ2-4, the full variable domain is DVKVTQSSRYLVKRTGEKVFLECVQDMDHENMFWYRQDPGLGLRLIYFSYDVKMKEKGDIPEGYSVSREKKERFSLILESASTNQTSMYLCASALGTAKNIQYFGAGTRLSVL.

The J gene is TRBJ2-1, the V gene TRBV7-3; 10 bases align to TRBD2. The germline CDR1 and CDR2 sequences are SGHTA and FQGTGA. With 7 bases clipped from V and 7 bases from J, the junction kept 4 bases outside the gene matches. The CDR3 runs 13 residues. The CDR3 is CASTSSGGNEQFF. In nucleotides, the CDR3 is TGTGCCAGCACTAGTAGCGGGGGGAATGAGCAGTTCTTC.

This CDR3 is CASRDSGTDTQYF. For the CDR3, the DNA is TGTGCCAGCAGAGACTCGGGCACAGATACGCAGTATTTT. V is TRBV7-8 and J is TRBJ2-3; D is unresolved. The CDR3 is made up of 13 amino acids. Germline CDR1 is SGHVS and CDR2 is FQNEAQ. Trimming took 6 bases from V and 1 from J, leaving 8 bases between them.

V and J are TRBV10-3 and TRBJ2-3; 7 bases fit TRBD2. CDR1 ENHRY and CDR2 SYGVKD come from the germline V gene. The V and J ends lost 10 bases and 6 bases, in that order; junction bases with no gene match: 7. The CDR3 runs to 12 residues. Here the CDR3 reads CATGEGSDTQYF. CDR3 coding DNA: TGTGCCACTGGGGAGGGATCGGATACGCAGTATTTT.

V and J are TRBV4-2 and TRBJ2-7; TRBD1 agrees at 10 bases. The CDR3 spans 16 residues. V trimming: 0 bases; J trimming: 4 bases; junction bases outside the gene matches: 6. CDR1 LGHNA and CDR2 YNFKEQ come from the germline V gene. The DNA of the CDR3 is TGTGCCAGCAGCCAAGATATGGGGGACAGGGGTTACGAGCAGTACTTC. Its translation is CASSQDMGDRGYEQYF.

This rearrangement joins TRBV27 to TRBJ2-3; D ambiguous. The CDR3 extends over 13 amino acids. Trimming took 4 bases from V and 6 from J, leaving 11 bases between them. CDR1 and CDR2 (germline): MNHEY, SMNVEV (reference sequence). CDR3 nucleotides: TGTGCCAGCAGTTCAAGGGTCATCGATACGCAGTATTTT. This translates into CASSSRVIDTQYF.

This clonotype was picked up a small number of times. The rearrangement joins TRBV7-2 to TRBJ2-5; D gene uncertain. This CDR3 is built from 14 residues. V gave up 6 bases and J gave up 3 bases, with 14 bases separating them. Germline V CDR1 and CDR2: SGHTA, FQGNSA. Here the CDR3 reads CASRPGPYEETQYF. CDR3 DNA: TGTGCCAGCAGACCCGGCCCCTATGAAGAGACCCAGTACTTC.

V gene TRBV28 combines with J gene TRBJ2-2, with no clear D. In germline, CDR1 is MDHEN, CDR2 SYDVKM. The CDR3 contains 11 residues. V shed 1 base and J shed 6 bases, with 0 bases lying between them. This chain's CDR3 is CASSLSGELFF. The CDR3 DNA sequence: TGTGCCAGCAGTTTATCCGGGGAGCTGTTTTTT. The whole variable domain, filled in from reference TRBV28 and TRBJ2-2, reads DVKVTQSSRYLVKRTGEKVFLECVQDMDHENMFWYRQDPGLGLRLIYFSYDVKMKEKGDIPEGYSVSREKKERFSLILESASTNQTSMYLCASSLSGELFFGEGSRLTVL.

A note on this clonotype: At one boundary the junction diverges from the germline segment, which might be a read error. This chain links TRBV11-1 with TRBJ2-7, with D perhaps TRBD1 or TRBD2 (6 bases each). The CDR3 is 15 residues long. CDR1 is SGHAT and CDR2 is FQDESV in the germline V gene (reference sequence). The CDR3: CASSSTGRPSFEQYF. The CDR3 region has the DNA TGTGCCAGCAGCTCCACAGGGAGGCCCTCCTTCGAGCAGTACTTC.

V usage is TRBV20-1 and J usage is TRBJ1-5; D uncertain. This CDR3 has 12 amino acids. The germline V and J ends were trimmed by 6 bases and 4 bases, with 10 bases remaining between them. Germline CDR1 and CDR2: DFQATT and SNEGSKA (reference sequence). The CDR3 reads CSAQRRNQPQHF. CDR3 sequence (DNA): TGCAGTGCCCAGAGACGAAATCAGCCCCAGCATTTT.